One T cell receptor (beta chain) is described in this entry. Its antigen remains unidentified. Germline V lookup: CDR1 MDHEN, CDR2 SYDVKM. The CDR3 covers 18 residues. The J segment lost 4 bases and the V segment lost 2 bases, leaving 7 bases of the junction unmatched. This sample is part of a study of post-analysis software for immune sequencing data. Looking at the study overall: Disease courses included relapsing-remitting, secondary progressive and progressive-relapsing multiple sclerosis. Findings and limits, study-wide: Multiple sclerosis patients had significantly lower normalized Chao1 diversity than controls. Samples sharing a preparation batch grouped tightly together when assessed by F measure. About 5 TRBV segments were more frequent in patients than controls; TRBV5-6, TRBV5-1 and TRBV20-1 belonged to this group.

Prepared TCR beta cDNA libraries contained unique molecular identifiers. T cells numbering roughly 1 to 10 million yielded roughly 0.5 million cDNA molecules. In TCRdb, the PCR reads were re-called with MiXCR into one record per CDR3 protein. Among hundreds of thousands of distinct CDR3 sequences, about 27% were seen once, and the ten largest hold 0.55% to 0.65%. V and J are TRBV28 and TRBJ2-5; 16 bases match TRBD2. Sequences were obtained from blood. The sequence came from a girl aged 5 to 17 with multiple sclerosis. The CDR3 spells CASSLDGTSGRDGETQYF. CDR3 coding DNA: TGTGCCAGCAGTTTAGACGGGACTAGCGGGAGGGACGGAGAGACCCAGTACTTC.